Following are 20 T cell receptor beta chains from one sample sequenced in a study of regulatory T cells in long-lasting Graves disease. iRepertoire HTBI primers and Arm-PCR of CDR3 regions built TCR beta libraries. TCRdb independently ran MiXCR on the multiplex PCR reads; one entry per CDR3 protein. The sample includes 500,000 or so distinct CDR3 sequences, more than 15% of them seen just once. Time point noted: newly diagnosed GD, antithyroid drugs for less than 3 months. The TCR library was prepared using RNA isolated from PBMCs. This sample was also put to use in a study of T cells in Graves' hyperthyroidism and ophthalmopathy.

The sequencing used peripheral blood mononuclear cells (PBMCs), collected at new diagnosis, from a patient treated with antithyroid drugs. These receptors came from a woman aged 35-65 years with Graves disease.

This clonotype was seen once. This may come from a read error, since a much larger clone is one base off. The chain joins TRBV6-5 to TRBJ1-2; D remains unclear. There are 13 residues in the CDR3. Germline CDR1 MNHEY, CDR2 SVGAGI. CDR3 in amino acids: CASSYGGSYGHTF. The CDR3 region has the DNA TGTGCCAGCAGTTACGGAGGGTCCTATGGCCACACCTTC.

This clonotype was observed at least ten times. The J gene is TRBJ1-1, the V gene TRBV11-2, with D tentatively TRBD1 (6 bases). Trimming left V 5 bases short and J 3 bases short, with 19 bases between. The CDR3 has 16 amino acids. The germline gives CDR1 SGHAT, CDR2 FQNNGV. CDR3 coding DNA: TGTGCCAGCAGCCTTGACAGGATGAGTAGGTACACTGAAGCTTTCTTT. Translation: CASSLDRMSRYTEAFF.

This clonotype has a count of ten or more. The CDR3 bases are TGCAGTGCTAGTACGGGGGAACCCTACGAGCAGTACTTC. Amino acids: CSASTGEPYEQYF. The genes are TRBV20-1 and TRBJ2-7, with a possible D match to TRBD2 (6 bases). Germline V gene lookup returns CDR1 DFQATT and CDR2 SNEGSKA (reference sequence). The CDR3 contains 13 residues. V shed 3 bases and J shed 2 bases, with 11 bases lying between them.

The sample holds many counts of this clonotype. The V call is TRBV3-1, the J call TRBJ1-2; a weak D match, TRBD1 (5 bases). Germline V gene sequence: CDR1 LGHDT, CDR2 YNNKEL (reference sequence). V gave up 4 bases and J gave up 2 bases, with 14 bases separating them. This CDR3 region has 15 residues. The CDR3 spells CASSPSPTANYGYTF. In nucleotides, the CDR3 is TGTGCCAGCAGCCCCTCCCCGACAGCGAACTATGGCTACACCTTC.

This clonotype has only a few counts. The chain combines TRBV12-5 with TRBJ2-4; 7 positions agree with TRBD1. Germline V CDR1 and CDR2: LGHNT, FRNRAP. The length of the CDR3 is 18 residues. With 3 bases clipped from V and 7 bases from J, the junction kept 18 bases outside the gene matches. The CDR3 protein is CASGLSTGSSGQWNIQYF. In nucleotides, the CDR3 is TGTGCTAGTGGTTTATCGACGGGATCGTCGGGACAGTGGAACATTCAGTACTTC. Based on the CDR3 plus reference TRBV12-5 and TRBJ2-4, the full variable domain is DARVTQTPRHKVTEMGQEVTMRCQPILGHNTVFWYRQTMMQGLELLAYFRNRAPLDDSGMPKDRFSAEMPDATLATLKIQPSEPRDSAVYFCASGLSTGSSGQWNIQYFGAGTRLSVL.

This clonotype was seen a few times. This rearrangement joins TRBV5-4 to TRBJ2-1; D unresolved. Trimming left V 0 bases short and J 6 bases short, with 25 bases between. The CDR3 covers 19 residues. CDR1 and CDR2 from the germline V gene are SGHNT and YYREEE (reference sequence). The CDR3 loop reads CASSLVGHSSFYSTNEQFF. The CDR3 DNA sequence: TGTGCCAGCAGCTTGGTAGGGCACTCTTCATTCTACAGTACCAATGAGCAGTTCTTC.

The table lists this clonotype with many counts. This chain connects TRBV11-2 to TRBJ2-1; 7 bases are shared with TRBD1. V lost 3 bases to trimming and J lost 1 base; unmatched junction nucleotides: 3. The germline gives CDR1 SGHAT, CDR2 FQNNGV. The CDR3 runs 15 residues. In DNA form, the CDR3 reads TGTGCCAGCAGCTTTAACAGGGGTTCCTACAATGAGCAGTTCTTC. It specifies CASSFNRGSYNEQFF.

This clonotype was counted many times. The V call is TRBV12-3 or TRBV12-4, the J call TRBJ1-5; D not certain. CDR3 length equals 14 residues. Deletions cut 3 bases from V and 4 bases from J, with 10 bases between. This CDR3 reads CASSFRLGNQPQHF. The CDR3, as DNA: TGTGCCAGCAGTTTTAGGCTGGGTAATCAGCCCCAGCATTTT.

The chain links TRBV3-1 to TRBJ2-2; D is perhaps TRBD1 or TRBD2 (5 bases each). With 6 bases removed from V and 0 bases from J, the gap between germline ends came to 17 bases. This CDR3 contains 17 residues. Germline V gene lookup returns CDR1 LGHDT and CDR2 YNNKEL (reference sequence). CDR3 protein: CASSPRPGTPNTGELFF. The CDR3, as DNA: TGTGCCAGCAGTCCCCGACCCGGGACCCCGAACACCGGGGAGCTGTTTTTT.

V and J are TRBV19 and TRBJ2-1; D ambiguous. From germline, CDR1 is LNHDA and CDR2 SQIVND (reference sequence). Trimming cost V 6 bases and J 0 bases, with 18 bases left between them. CDR3 length: 17 amino acids. The CDR3 nucleotides read TGTGCCAGTAGGCCTGGTCTTTGGGTAAGCTCCTACAATGAGCAGTTCTTC. Amino acids: CASRPGLWVSSYNEQFF.

The chain joins TRBV27 to TRBJ2-3; TRBD2 agrees at 11 bases. The germline V gene has CDR1 MNHEY and CDR2 SMNVEV (reference sequence). The CDR3 runs to 16 residues. V lost 5 bases and J lost 2; bases outside the gene matches: 6. CDR3 protein: CASSALAGGFTDTQYF. CDR3 bases: TGTGCCAGCAGTGCCCTAGCGGGGGGTTTCACAGATACGCAGTATTTT.

In its sample, this clonotype was seen a few times. This sequence joins TRBV28 and TRBJ1-5, with D uncertain. With 2 bases removed from V and 5 bases from J, the gap between germline ends came to 4 bases. The length of the CDR3 is 12 residues. Germline V gene data show CDR1 as MDHEN and CDR2 as SYDVKM. The CDR3 nucleotides are TGTGCCAGCAGTTTAAGGTATCAGCCCCAGCATTTT. It translates to CASSLRYQPQHF. The full variable domain, its missing parts supplied by reference TRBV28 and TRBJ1-5, is DVKVTQSSRYLVKRTGEKVFLECVQDMDHENMFWYRQDPGLGLRLIYFSYDVKMKEKGDIPEGYSVSREKKERFSLILESASTNQTSMYLCASSLRYQPQHFGDGTRLSIL.

This chain connects TRBV6-2 or TRBV6-3 to TRBJ2-2; D remains ambiguous. CDR1 and CDR2 from the germline V gene are MNHEY and SVGEGT. This CDR3 has 14 amino acids. Trimming left V 8 bases short and J 5 bases short, with 15 bases between. CDR3 coding DNA: TGTGCCAGCCAAAAAAGGGTTGGGACCGGGGAGCTGTTTTTT. Translated, it gives CASQKRVGTGELFF.

This clonotype was picked up many times. This chain links TRBV7-9 with TRBJ2-3, with D unclear. The germline gives CDR1 SEHNR, CDR2 FQNEAQ (reference sequence). Trimming took 0 bases from V and 0 from J, leaving 10 bases between them. CDR3 length equals 16 residues. The CDR3 sequence is CASSLAELPSTDTQYF. CDR3 DNA sequence: TGTGCCAGCAGCTTAGCGGAACTGCCGAGCACAGATACGCAGTATTTT.

This clonotype was counted between two and nine times. This sequence joins TRBV2 and TRBJ2-2; maybe TRBD2 (5 bases). The CDR3 runs 14 residues. The germline gives CDR1 SNHLY, CDR2 FYNNEI. The V and J ends lost 7 bases and 1 base respectively, with 10 bases between them. CDR3 DNA sequence: TGTGCCAGCACTAGCCCGAAGAACACCGGGGAGCTGTTTTTT. As protein: CASTSPKNTGELFF.

The V call is TRBV9, the J call TRBJ2-5; the match to TRBD2 covers 10 bases. CDR1 is SGDLS, CDR2 YYNGEE, per germline. The CDR3 covers 16 residues. Trimming removed 0 bases from V and 2 bases from J; junction bases left unmatched: 4. This CDR3 is CASSVGASGGQETQYF. The CDR3 bases are TGTGCCAGCAGCGTAGGCGCTAGCGGGGGACAAGAGACCCAGTACTTC.

This clonotype was counted at least ten times. V usage is TRBV11-2 and J usage is TRBJ2-1; 9 nucleotides agree with TRBD2. CDR1 is SGHAT, CDR2 FQNNGV, per germline. There are 14 residues in the CDR3. J lost 12 bases, V lost 5 bases, and 11 bases had no gene match. The CDR3 loop is CASSPRTSDRAQFF. CDR3 nucleotide sequence: TGTGCCAGCAGCCCGCGGACTAGCGATCGGGCGCAGTTCTTC.

The sample holds many counts of this clonotype. The chain couples TRBV7-9 to TRBJ1-3; D not certain. Germline V lookup: CDR1 SEHNR, CDR2 FQNEAQ (reference sequence). The CDR3 length is 16 residues. Trimming removed 7 bases from V and 0 bases from J, with 16 bases in between. This CDR3 reads CASNRPAGDSGNTIYF. The DNA of the CDR3 is TGTGCCAGCAACAGACCGGCCGGCGACTCTGGAAACACCATATATTTT.

This chain uses TRBV25-1 with TRBJ1-6; the D gene is possibly TRBD1 (5 bases). Germline V CDR1 and CDR2: MGHDK, SYGVNS. The CDR3 length is 14 residues. The ends were cut back, 1 base at V and 11 bases at J, with 12 bases in the middle. In DNA, the CDR3 is TGTGCCAGCAGTGAATTCGAGGGGATGGCACCCCTCCACTTT. Translation: CASSEFEGMAPLHF.

This clonotype was found many times. Here the CDR3 reads CASSLSLDGYTF. Here the CDR3 DNA reads TGTGCCAGCAGTTTATCCTTAGACGGCTACACCTTC. The J gene is TRBJ1-2, the V gene TRBV28; no clear D gene. Germline V gives CDR1 MDHEN, CDR2 SYDVKM. V gave up 1 base and J gave up 8 bases, with 8 bases separating them. The CDR3 spans 12 residues.